A selection of T cell receptor beta chains follows, all from one sample in a study of siplizumab effects on memory and regulatory T cells. TCRdb's table, derived via immunoSEQ multiplex PCR, lists solely in-frame clones and lacks some. The table has 110,000 or so clones, under 95% seen once. Sequencing was done on a sample of Tregs sorted from blood. The receptors originated from a human donor in good health. CDR3s include the opening cysteine and the closing phenylalanine or tryptophan. D genes are given only for firm matches. For some rows the clone size is stated as once, few or many, or as a class when expanded; others skip it.

V: TRBV5-1; size: NA; length: 15; D: TRBD1; J: TRBJ2-7; CDR3: CASSLGGSVADEQYF; DNA: TGCGCCAGCAGCTTAGGGGGCAGCGTGGCCGACGAGCAGTACTTC
V: TRBV7-3; size: NA; length: 16; D: NA; J: TRBJ2-2; CDR3: CASSLMPGAGTGELFF; DNA: TGTGCCAGCAGCTTAATGCCGGGCGCGGGCACCGGGGAGCTGTTTTTT
V: TRBV10-3; size: NA; length: 15; D: TRBD1; J: TRBJ2-3; CDR3: CAISMTGASTDTQYF; DNA: TGTGCCATCAGCATGACAGGGGCCAGCACAGATACGCAGTATTTT
V: TRBV4-2; size: NA; length: 19; D: NA; J: TRBJ2-1; CDR3: CASSQALASSPYAYNEQFF; DNA: TGTGCCAGCAGCCAAGCCCTAGCGAGCAGCCCCTATGCCTACAATGAGCAGTTCTTC
V: TRBV5-1; size: once; length: 16; D: TRBD2; J: TRBJ2-1; CDR3: CASSLSERGGLDEQFF; DNA: TGCGCCAGCAGCTTGTCGGAGCGGGGGGGCCTCGATGAGCAGTTCTTC
V: TRBV6-6; size: NA; length: 15; D: TRBD1; J: TRBJ1-2; CDR3: CATWGQGASNYGYTF; DNA: TGTGCCACCTGGGGACAGGGGGCATCTAACTATGGCTACACCTTC
V: TRBV6-1; size: NA; length: 18; D: TRBD1; J: TRBJ1-1; CDR3: CASSGSEGQGAVNTEAFF; DNA: TGTGCCAGCAGTGGCAGTGAGGGACAGGGGGCAGTGAACACTGAAGCTTTCTTT
V: TRBV27; size: NA; length: 13; D: NA; J: TRBJ1-2; CDR3: CASSLTANYGYTF; DNA: TGTGCCAGCAGTTTAACAGCGAACTATGGCTACACCTTC
V: TRBV19; size: NA; length: 12; D: NA; J: TRBJ1-5; CDR3: CASTIPPQPQHF; DNA: TGTGCCAGTACCATTCCACCTCAGCCCCAGCATTTT
V: TRBV4-1; size: NA; length: 13; D: NA; J: TRBJ1-4; CDR3: CASSPLRAEKLFF; DNA: TGCGCCAGCAGCCCCCTCCGGGCAGAAAAACTGTTTTTT
V: TRBV6-4; size: NA; length: 13; D: TRBD2; J: TRBJ2-7; CDR3: CASAREAGYEQYF; DNA: TGTGCCAGTGCCCGGGAGGCCGGGTACGAGCAGTACTTC
V: TRBV11-1; size: NA; length: 14; D: NA; J: TRBJ1-1; CDR3: CASSPGTVNTEAFF; DNA: TGTGCCAGCAGCCCCGGGACGGTGAACACTGAAGCTTTCTTT
V: TRBV20-1; size: NA; length: 11; D: NA; J: TRBJ1-4; CDR3: CSARRNEKLFF; DNA: TGCAGTGCTAGAAGGAATGAAAAACTGTTTTTT
V: TRBV10-1; size: NA; length: 17; D: NA; J: TRBJ2-3; CDR3: CASSDFVQGTATDTQYF; DNA: TGCGCCAGCAGTGATTTTGTTCAGGGGACTGCCACAGATACGCAGTATTTT
V: TRBV2; size: NA; length: 15; D: NA; J: TRBJ2-3; CDR3: CASSRSQDSTDTQYF; DNA: TGTGCCAGCAGTCGGTCACAGGATAGCACAGATACGCAGTATTTT
V: TRBV6-5; size: medium-sized; length: 13; D: NA; J: TRBJ1-1; CDR3: CASSYSRRERAFF; DNA: TGTGCCAGCAGTTACTCACGGCGGGAGAGAGCTTTCTTT
V: TRBV7-7; size: once; length: 14; D: TRBD2; J: TRBJ2-1; CDR3: CASSSSGRADEQFF; DNA: TGTGCTAGCAGTTCTAGCGGGAGGGCAGATGAGCAGTTCTTC
V: TRBV18; size: NA; length: 14; D: TRBD2; J: TRBJ2-7; CDR3: CASSPGLAGDEQYF; DNA: TGTGCCAGCTCACCCGGACTAGCGGGAGACGAGCAGTACTTC
V: TRBV2; size: NA; length: 11; D: NA; J: TRBJ2-5; CDR3: CASRDQETQYF; DNA: TGTGCCAGCAGAGACCAAGAGACCCAGTACTTC
V: TRBV6-1; size: NA; length: 14; D: NA; J: TRBJ2-2; CDR3: CASLWLINTGELFF; DNA: TGTGCCAGCTTATGGCTTATAAACACCGGGGAGCTGTTTTTT
V: TRBV7-2; size: NA; length: 13; D: NA; J: TRBJ2-1; CDR3: CASSPRTVNEQFF; DNA: TGTGCCAGCAGCCCTCGGACTGTAAATGAGCAGTTCTTC
V: TRBV6-5; size: NA; length: 11; D: NA; J: TRBJ2-7; CDR3: CAPYFGDEQYF; DNA: TGTGCCCCCTACTTCGGCGACGAGCAGTACTTC
V: TRBV10-3; size: NA; length: 13; D: NA; J: TRBJ1-2; CDR3: CAITAGVNYGYTF; DNA: TGTGCCATCACGGCAGGGGTGAACTATGGCTACACCTTC
V: TRBV19; size: many; length: 14; D: NA; J: TRBJ2-2; CDR3: CASRERGVTGELFF; DNA: TGTGCCAGTAGGGAGAGGGGGGTCACCGGGGAGCTGTTTTTT
V: TRBV6-6; size: NA; length: 15; D: NA; J: TRBJ1-5; CDR3: CASSYSSDRNQPQHF; DNA: TGTGCCAGCAGTTACTCGAGCGACAGGAATCAGCCCCAGCATTTT
V: TRBV30; size: NA; length: 14; D: NA; J: TRBJ1-5; CDR3: CAWSVIHSNQPQHF; DNA: TGTGCCTGGAGTGTCATACATAGCAATCAGCCCCAGCATTTT
V: TRBV7-6; size: NA; length: 14; D: TRBD2; J: TRBJ2-7; CDR3: CASSPSGIPHEQYF; DNA: TGTGCCAGCAGCCCAAGCGGGATACCCCACGAGCAGTACTTC
V: TRBV5-8; size: once; length: 19; D: NA; J: TRBJ2-4; CDR3: CASSLALGLQKFAKNIQYF; DNA: TGTGCCAGCAGCTTGGCCTTGGGGCTCCAAAAGTTTGCCAAAAACATTCAGTACTTC
V: TRBV5-6; size: NA; length: 17; D: NA; J: TRBJ2-2; CDR3: CASSPPLSRQSTGELFF; DNA: TGTGCCAGCAGCCCCCCCCTTTCCAGACAGAGCACCGGGGAGCTGTTTTTT